The text below deals with one TCR beta chain. No cognate antigen has been identified for it. The sample holds no much larger clone one base away, and base qualities are not on file. The immunoSEQ assay, a bias-controlled multiplex PCR with V- and J-specific primers, was used to amplify TCR beta CDR3 regions from genomic DNA. In a second PCR step, the CDR3 amplicons were tagged with a proprietary barcode plus Illumina adapter sequences. An Illumina MiSeq instrument was used for sequencing of the CDR3 libraries. From the authors' description of their analysis: Export and quality control were done with immunoSEQ Analyzer 3.0, while downstream analyses used R Bioconductor and Immunarch. Only productive rearrangements in the normalized downsampled data set went into calculating the repertoire metrics. Clonotypes larger than 5 templates in the normalized cohort were defined as pathologically expanded. The Inverse Simpson Index served as the measure of repertoire diversity. The non-normalized data set was used for CMV-specificity analyses so that all clonotypes could be captured. TCRdb's version of the immuneACCESS table is confined to in-frame rearrangements and falls short of the full clone set. An unresolved V gene accounts for under half of the shortfall where checked; the remainder is of unknown origin. That table furnishes V, J and clone size, whereas the DNA furnished D and trimming. In all, the sample holds about 70,000 clones, and around 94% of those were seen once. Roughly 1.7% of the sample rests with the top ten.

The sample comes from a study of T cell clonotyping in hematopoietic cell transplantation (dated by TCRdb to the early 2020s). Background for the entire study: The study collected roughly 150 blood samples from approximately 32 consecutive transplant recipients and their related donors. Patients were recruited between September 2015 and 2017 and followed until late 2020 or death.

The CDR3 spans 14 residues, from the cysteine through the phenylalanine. Only CDR3 DNA is held: 42 bases, read in frame from base 1. Relative to germline, V is 6 bases shorter and J is 1 base shorter, with 12 bases between their ends. From a lookup of the germline V gene (reference sequence), CDR1 and CDR2 are MNHNY and SVGAGI. The paper as a whole reports these results and caveats: A decrease in recipient TCR diversity was observed after transplant, and a progressive increase in pathologically expanded clonotypes was seen from day 30 to day 180. Broader TCR repertoire diversity after transplant was predicted by Inverse Simpson Index values from donors and from recipients before transplant. Sample size was limited, and cells were not sorted, so CD4 and CD8 repertoire contributions could not be separated. Overlap with donor repertoires was found for only a small fraction of recipient repertoires, with over 95% found to appear de novo at the given depth.

Blood samples for TCR beta sequencing were provided by related transplant donors. Using Nuclei Lysis Solution, genomic DNA was extracted from unfractionated peripheral blood mononuclear cells that were either fresh or cryopreserved. The clonotype originates from a man between 45 and 60 years old in good health. Some clones in this sample may be carry-over from other donors' samples. Recombination linked TRBV6-6 to TRBJ2-5; possibly the D gene is TRBD2, per 5 matching bases. Sequenced input: peripheral blood mononuclear cells. The CDR3 reads CASSPRGGQETQYF. The nucleotide sequence reads as follows: TGTGCCAGCAGCCCCAGAGGAGGCCAAGAGACCCAGTACTTC.